Shown below are 32 T cell receptor beta chains from a single sample sequenced in a study of blood T cells in healthy people across ages. Using a J-beta primer mix together with a sample-barcoded 5' primer, a second PCR was run for roughly 7 to 12 cycles. Via MiXCR, TCRdb re-called the 5' RACE reads, giving one row per CDR3 protein. The data hold about 780,000 distinct CDR3 sequences, with about 45% observed a single time. The sequenced sample was blood. The receptor set was obtained from an elderly man in good health.

This clonotype was picked up many times. The chain is built from TRBV4-3 and TRBJ2-7, with D possibly being TRBD2 (5 bases). Germline V gene sequence: CDR1 LGHNA, CDR2 YSLEER. CDR3 length equals 14 residues. Trimming removed 3 bases at V and 6 bases at J, with 15 bases between. DNA of the CDR3: TGCGCCAGCAGCCAGAACCTAGCTCTTGGCGAGCAGTACTTC. It yields the protein CASSQNLALGEQYF.

This clonotype was seen many times. The V gene is TRBV3-1, the J gene TRBJ2-5, with 15 bases aligning to TRBD2. The V and J ends lost 0 bases and 5 bases, in that order; junction bases with no gene match: 7. The CDR3 runs 18 residues. The germline gives CDR1 LGHDT, CDR2 YNNKEL (reference sequence). CDR3: CASSQDGLAGGPWETQYF. In DNA, the CDR3 is TGTGCCAGCAGCCAAGACGGACTAGCGGGAGGGCCATGGGAGACCCAGTACTTC.

The rearrangement joins TRBV19 to TRBJ2-5, with D uncertain. CDR1 is LNHDA and CDR2 is SQIVND in the germline V gene (reference sequence). The V gene lost 0 bases and the J gene lost 5 bases, with 10 bases spanning the gap. The CDR3 is 14 residues long. CDR3 amino acids: CASSIDIQIETQYF. In DNA form, the CDR3 reads TGTGCCAGTAGTATAGATATTCAGATCGAGACCCAGTACTTC.

This rearrangement joins TRBV7-2 to TRBJ2-5, with D perhaps assigned TRBD1 or TRBD2 (6 bases each). Between the trimmed V and J ends, which lost 5 bases and 4 bases, there was a span of 17 bases. CDR1 and CDR2 from the germline V gene are SGHTA and FQGNSA. This CDR3 is built from 15 residues. The CDR3 is CASSPLLGGGETQYF. As DNA, the CDR3 is TGTGCCAGCAGCCCGTTACTCGGGGGCGGAGAGACCCAGTACTTC.

J is TRBJ2-2 and V is TRBV12-3 or TRBV12-4; perhaps TRBD2 as D (5 bases). The length of the CDR3 is 15 residues. Deletions cut 3 bases from V and 4 bases from J, with 12 bases between. For the CDR3, the DNA is TGTGCCAGCAGTTTCTTCGGGAAAGGCACCGGGGAGCTGTTTTTT. Amino acid sequence: CASSFFGKGTGELFF.

The chain recombines TRBV28 with TRBJ2-5; D remains ambiguous. There are 13 residues in the CDR3. CDR1 MDHEN and CDR2 SYDVKM come from the germline V gene. With 2 bases removed from V and 4 bases from J, the gap between germline ends came to 8 bases. CDR3 coding DNA: TGTGCCAGCAGTTTACTGACCCCAGAGACCCAGTACTTC. Residues: CASSLLTPETQYF.

In its sample, this clonotype was seen a few times. The V and J genes are TRBV9 and TRBJ2-3, with D tentatively TRBD2 (6 bases). The V gene's germline CDR1 is SGDLS and CDR2 YYNGEE. The CDR3 spans 19 residues. Between the trimmed V and J ends, which lost 0 bases and 0 bases, there was a span of 20 bases. CDR3 in DNA: TGTGCCAGCAGCGTAGGGGGCGTATGGGGGAGGACTAGCACAGATACGCAGTATTTT. Protein sequence: CASSVGGVWGRTSTDTQYF.

This clonotype was recorded once. The chain recombines TRBV5-1 with TRBJ2-7; a weak D match, TRBD2 (6 bases). CDR3 length: 15 residues. Trimming removed 0 bases at V and 5 bases at J, with 15 bases between. Looked up from germline, CDR1 is SGHRS and CDR2 is YFSETQ. CDR3 amino acids: CASSLGGTPVNEQYF. The CDR3 nucleotides are TGCGCCAGCAGCTTGGGTGGGACTCCAGTTAACGAGCAGTACTTC.

The chain uses TRBV5-1 and TRBJ2-1; D may be TRBD1 (5 bases). Germline CDR1 reads SGHRS; CDR2 reads YFSETQ. V lost 0 bases and J lost 8, with 15 bases in between. The CDR3 totals 15 residues. The CDR3 DNA is TGCGCCAGCAGCTTGGCGCAGGGCCATCTCGATGAGCAGTTCTTC. It is translated as CASSLAQGHLDEQFF. Full variable domain (rest looked up from reference TRBV5-1 and TRBJ2-1): KAGVTQTPRYLIKTRGQQVTLSCSPISGHRSVSWYQQTPGQGLQFLFEYFSETQRNKGNFPGRFSGRQFSNSRSEMNVSTLELGDSALYLCASSLAQGHLDEQFFGPGTRLTVL.

The chain recombines TRBV24-1 with TRBJ2-5, with D perhaps given as TRBD1 or TRBD2 (5 bases each). CDR1 is KGHDR, CDR2 SFDVKD, per germline. The CDR3 runs to 15 residues. V gave up 1 base and J gave up 4 bases, with 12 bases separating them. The CDR3 bases are TGTGCCACCAGTGATTTCCCGGGGCCCACAGAGACCCAGTACTTC. This encodes CATSDFPGPTETQYF.

V usage is TRBV20-1 and J usage is TRBJ2-5, with D unclear. The last part of the DNA fits TRBJ2-7 better; the J call may be wrong. This CDR3 is built from 14 residues. The germline CDR1 and CDR2 sequences are DFQATT and SNEGSKA (reference sequence). In DNA, the CDR3 is TGCAGTGCTAGAGGGAGACGACCGACCCTCGAGCAGTACTTC. Translated, it gives CSARGRRPTLEQYF.

The V gene is TRBV6-2 or TRBV6-3, the J gene TRBJ2-6; no clear D gene. Germline V gene sequence: CDR1 MNHEY, CDR2 SVGEGT. The CDR3 has 14 residues. The V gene lost 6 bases and the J gene lost 2 bases, with 8 bases spanning the gap. The CDR3 reads CASSLIAGANVLTF. The CDR3 DNA reads TGTGCCAGCAGCCTCATTGCTGGGGCCAACGTCCTGACTTTC.

This clonotype was seen only a few times. The chain links TRBV7-9 to TRBJ2-1; 14 bases match TRBD2. Germline values: CDR1 SEHNR, CDR2 FQNEAQ (reference sequence). J gave up 0 bases and V 5 bases, and 3 bases lay outside the gene matches. This CDR3 region has 17 residues. CDR3 sequence: CASSIGTSGSSYNEQFF. The CDR3 bases are TGTGCCAGCAGCATCGGGACTAGCGGGAGCTCCTACAATGAGCAGTTCTTC.

V and J are TRBV6-1 and TRBJ1-2; possibly TRBD1 for D (5 bases). The CDR3 consists of 11 residues. CDR1 and CDR2 (germline): MNHNS, SASEGT. V was pared by 7 bases and J by 6 bases, with 9 bases between. CDR3: CASNQGHGYTF. For the CDR3, the DNA is TGTGCCAGCAACCAGGGCCATGGCTACACCTTC.

The chain joins TRBV30 to TRBJ2-3, with D perhaps TRBD1 or TRBD2 (5 bases each). This CDR3 region has 15 residues. Trimming pared 3 bases from V and 3 bases from J, leaving 16 bases between. Germline loops: CDR1 GTSNPN, CDR2 SVGIG (reference sequence). CDR3 in amino acids: CAWRSGGEGTDTQYF. Written as DNA, the CDR3 is TGTGCCTGGAGAAGTGGCGGAGAGGGGACAGATACGCAGTATTTT.

Ten or more counts support this clonotype. This chain joins TRBV20-1 and TRBJ1-2; 11 bases agree with TRBD1. V gave up 4 bases and J gave up 3 bases; unmatched junction bases: 7. The CDR3 is 15 residues long. Germline CDR1 is DFQATT and CDR2 is SNEGSKA (reference sequence). CDR3 DNA: TGCAGTGCTAAGGACAGGGGGCTTTTGGACTATGGCTACACCTTC. It codes for CSAKDRGLLDYGYTF.

V and J are TRBV5-1 and TRBJ2-1, with TRBD1 matching 8 bases. Germline CDR1 reads SGHRS; CDR2 reads YFSETQ. CDR3 size: 15 residues. V shed 4 bases, J shed 6 bases, and the junction held 9 bases outside the gene matches. CDR3 loop: CASSPPDREANEQFF. In DNA, the CDR3 is TGCGCCAGCAGCCCCCCGGACAGGGAGGCCAATGAGCAGTTCTTC.

The chain is built from TRBV4-1 and TRBJ1-4; TRBD1 matches at 7 bases. The CDR3 has 15 amino acids. V dropped 4 bases and J dropped 3; count of bases not matched to a gene: 5. The germline gives CDR1 MGHRA, CDR2 YSYEKL. CDR3 nucleotide sequence: TGCGCCAGCAGCCGAGTTGGGACAGCTAATGAAAAACTGTTTTTT. Translated, it gives CASSRVGTANEKLFF.

This chain joins TRBV10-1 and TRBJ2-3; D gene uncertain. V gave up 4 bases and J gave up 2 bases, with 13 bases separating them. The CDR3 length is 15 residues. Per germline, CDR1 WNHNN and CDR2 SYGVQD (reference sequence). DNA of the CDR3: TGCGCCAGCAGTGGGTCCAGCGCTCACACAGATACGCAGTATTTT. This translates into CASSGSSAHTDTQYF.

The chain couples TRBV7-2 to TRBJ2-5; 12 nucleotides match TRBD2. The length of the CDR3 is 17 residues. The germline CDR1 and CDR2 sequences are SGHTA and FQGNSA. Trimming cost V 1 base and J 5 bases; bases outside gene matches: 8. In DNA, the CDR3 is TGTGCCAGCAGCTTAGGGTCTAGCGGGAGGGCCGGGGAGACCCAGTACTTC. Encoded protein: CASSLGSSGRAGETQYF.

This clonotype was seen ten or more times. V usage is TRBV27 and J usage is TRBJ2-7; 9 bases map to TRBD2. With 5 bases clipped from V and 2 bases from J, the junction kept 10 bases outside the gene matches. Germline lookup yields CDR1 MNHEY and CDR2 SMNVEV (reference sequence). The CDR3 is 16 amino acids. CDR3: CASSDFSGSLPYEQYF. CDR3 nucleotide sequence: TGTGCCAGCAGTGACTTTAGCGGGAGTCTACCCTACGAGCAGTACTTC.

In its sample, this clonotype was seen a few times. The rearrangement links TRBV24-1 to TRBJ2-5; 7 bases are shared with TRBD1. V trimming: 2 bases; J trimming: 1 base; junction bases outside the gene matches: 6. Germline CDR1 is KGHDR and CDR2 is SFDVKD. The CDR3 spans 16 residues. In DNA form, the CDR3 reads TGTGCCACCAGTGATTGGAGCAGGGGGACCCAAGAGACCCAGTACTTC. Translating it yields CATSDWSRGTQETQYF.

The rearrangement links TRBV29-1 to TRBJ2-5; D perhaps matches TRBD2 (6 bases). The J call may be mistaken, given a closer DNA end match to TRBJ2-4. Germline V CDR1 and CDR2: SQVTM, ANQGSEA. The CDR3 contains 13 residues. The CDR3 bases are TGCAGCGTTGAATCGGGAGTTAGAAACATTCAGTACTTC. This encodes CSVESGVRNIQYF.

The chain employs TRBV19 and TRBJ1-1; D unclear. This CDR3 spans 13 amino acids. V was trimmed by 7 bases and J by 0 bases, leaving 9 bases between them. CDR1 and CDR2 (germline): LNHDA, SQIVND (reference sequence). CDR3 sequence: CASNNGVNTEAFF. The CDR3 region has the DNA TGTGCCAGTAATAACGGGGTGAACACTGAAGCTTTCTTT.

This clonotype is a singleton in its sample. This rearrangement joins TRBV29-1 to TRBJ2-1, with 8 nucleotides matching TRBD2. With 5 bases clipped from V and 8 bases from J, the junction kept 5 bases outside the gene matches. CDR3 length equals 12 residues. CDR1 and CDR2 (germline): SQVTM, ANQGSEA. CDR3 in amino acids: CSVRGGGDEQFF. As DNA, the CDR3 is TGCAGCGTTCGGGGGGGCGGGGATGAGCAGTTCTTC.

The chain couples TRBV3-1 to TRBJ2-1; no clear D gene. V lost 4 bases and J 9 bases, leaving 10 bases between the germline ends. This CDR3 is built from 12 residues. Looked up from germline, CDR1 is LGHDT and CDR2 is YNNKEL (reference sequence). The CDR3 coding sequence is TGTGCCAGCAGCCGAGCGCAGTGTGAGCAGTTCTTC. It specifies CASSRAQCEQFF.

This clonotype was seen a few times. The V and J genes are TRBV7-7 and TRBJ2-3; 12 bases are shared with TRBD2. The CDR3 covers 16 residues. After removal of 5 bases from V and 2 bases from J, the junction contained 5 bases not matched to a gene. CDR1 and CDR2 (germline): SSHAT, FNYEAQ (reference sequence). The CDR3 protein is CASSPGLAGTTDTQYF. Written as DNA, the CDR3 is TGTGCCAGCAGCCCCGGACTAGCGGGAACCACAGATACGCAGTATTTT.

The rearrangement joins TRBV5-1 to TRBJ2-7, with TRBD1 as a possible D gene (6 bases). This CDR3 has 15 amino acids. Germline V lookup: CDR1 SGHRS, CDR2 YFSETQ. Trimming removed 3 bases from V and 6 bases from J, with 19 bases in between. CDR3 sequence reads: CASSYPTQGSLEQYF. The CDR3 DNA reads TGCGCCAGCAGCTACCCGACCCAGGGGTCCCTCGAGCAGTACTTC.

This clonotype was seen a few times. V gene TRBV18 combines with J gene TRBJ2-7; TRBD1 matches at 8 bases. CDR1 KGHSH and CDR2 LQKENI come from the germline V gene. The CDR3 length is 13 residues. Trimming cost V 6 bases and J 5 bases; bases outside gene matches: 6. CDR3 region: CASSSTGVHEQYF. The CDR3 DNA reads TGTGCCAGCTCCTCGACAGGGGTCCACGAGCAGTACTTC. The whole variable domain, filled in from reference TRBV18 and TRBJ2-7, reads NAGVMQNPRHLVRRRGQEARLRCSPMKGHSHVYWYRQLPEEGLKFMVYLQKENIIDESGMPKERFSAEFPKEGPSILRIQQVVRGDSAAYFCASSSTGVHEQYFGPGTRLTVT.

This clonotype has at least ten counts. The gene calls are TRBV6-6 and TRBJ1-5; D is uncertain. CDR1 MNHNY and CDR2 SVGAGI come from the germline V gene (reference sequence). This CDR3 is 12 amino acids long. The V end lost 8 bases, the J end lost 6 bases, and 11 bases lay between the germline ends. For the CDR3, the DNA is TGTGCCAGCGGCGCCGAAGGTCAGCCCCAGCATTTT. It translates to CASGAEGQPQHF.

The chain has TRBV7-6 and TRBJ2-5, with D perhaps TRBD1 (5 bases). The assigned J gene may be wrong: the sequence end matches TRBJ2-7 better. The CDR3 runs to 13 residues. Per the germline V gene, CDR1 is SGHVS and CDR2 is FNYEAQ. The CDR3 nucleotides are TGTGCCAGCAGCCACCCCCCCAGGGACGAGCAGTACTTC. Translating gives CASSHPPRDEQYF.

V and J are TRBV7-3 and TRBJ1-4; D gene ambiguous. CDR3 length equals 15 residues. With 5 bases removed from V and 0 bases from J, the gap between germline ends came to 10 bases. Germline CDR1 is SGHTA and CDR2 is FQGTGA. CDR3 sequence: CASSLQKATNEKLFF. In nucleotides, the CDR3 is TGTGCCAGCAGCCTCCAGAAAGCAACTAATGAAAAACTGTTTTTT.